Shown below are 17 T cell receptor beta chains from a single sample sequenced in a study of blood T cell repertoires in COVID-19. Some clones are missing from TCRdb's copy, which holds only in-frame ones; the method was immunoSEQ multiplex PCR. The sample records a few hundred thousand clones, roughly 85% being singletons. Sequencing was done on a sample of peripheral blood. The receptor set was obtained from a human donor in a cohort sampled during active COVID-19.

The V call is TRBV2, the J call TRBJ2-5; the match to TRBD1 covers 9 bases. Trimming at V came to 11 bases and at J to 4 bases, leaving 8 bases not matched to a gene. Germline V gene data show CDR1 as SNHLY and CDR2 as FYNNEI. The CDR3 length is 13 residues. CDR3 amino acids: CAGTRDRAETQYF. For the CDR3, the DNA is TGTGCCGGAACTCGGGACAGGGCAGAGACCCAGTACTTC.

The rearrangement uses TRBV12-5 and TRBJ1-1, with a tentative D call TRBD1 (5 bases). CDR1 and CDR2 from the germline V gene are LGHNT and FRNRAP. The length of the CDR3 is 16 residues. V lost 2 bases to trimming and J lost 0 bases, with 13 bases between them. CDR3 region: CASGLIRQSMNTEAFF. In nucleotides, the CDR3 is TGTGCTAGTGGTTTGATCCGACAGTCAATGAACACTGAAGCTTTCTTT. The whole variable domain, remainder taken from reference TRBV12-5 and TRBJ1-1, is DARVTQTPRHKVTEMGQEVTMRCQPILGHNTVFWYRQTMMQGLELLAYFRNRAPLDDSGMPKDRFSAEMPDATLATLKIQPSEPRDSAVYFCASGLIRQSMNTEAFFGQGTRLTVV.

The chain has TRBV28 and TRBJ1-2; TRBD1 aligns across 7 bases. V dropped 5 bases and J dropped 4; count of bases not matched to a gene: 4. Germline V lookup: CDR1 MDHEN, CDR2 SYDVKM. CDR3 length: 13 residues. CDR3 residues: CASSPRGTYGYTF. CDR3 DNA: TGTGCCAGCAGTCCCAGGGGGACCTATGGCTACACCTTC.

The genes are TRBV24-1 and TRBJ1-1; no clear D gene. CDR1 and CDR2 from the germline V gene are KGHDR and SFDVKD. The CDR3 spans 12 residues. V lost 2 bases, J lost 8 bases, and 8 bases lay in between. The CDR3 region has the DNA TGTGCCACCAGTGATTCGAGGCAGGAAGCTTTCTTT. It encodes CATSDSRQEAFF.

This clone was seen only once. The gene calls are TRBV29-1 and TRBJ2-7; possibly TRBD1 for D (5 bases). Trimming removed 0 bases at V and 2 bases at J, with 11 bases between. The CDR3 runs 14 residues. Germline-derived CDR1 and CDR2 are SQVTM and ANQGSEA. CDR3: CSVEDPDIAYEQYF. The CDR3 coding sequence is TGCAGCGTTGAAGATCCGGACATAGCCTACGAGCAGTACTTC.

The V gene is TRBV7-9, the J gene TRBJ1-4, with TRBD1 identical over 10 bases. This CDR3 has 15 residues. The germline V gene has CDR1 SEHNR and CDR2 FQNEAQ (reference sequence). The J segment lost 8 bases and the V segment lost 2 bases, leaving 5 bases of the junction unmatched. The DNA of the CDR3 is TGTGCCAGCAGCTTACCGACAGGGGGCGGAGAAAAACTGTTTTTT. The encoded protein is CASSLPTGGGEKLFF. Based on the CDR3 plus reference TRBV7-9 and TRBJ1-4, the full variable domain is DTGVSQNPRHKITKRGQNVTFRCDPISEHNRLYWYRQTLGQGPEFLTYFQNEAQLEKSRLLSDRFSAERPKGSFSTLEIQRTEQGDSAMYLCASSLPTGGGEKLFFGSGTQLSVL.

The CDR3 region has the DNA TGTGCCAGCAGTGAATCTCCGGGACAGAGGGATACGCAGTATTTT. Encoded protein: CASSESPGQRDTQYF. This chain uses TRBV25-1 with TRBJ2-3; 7 positions match TRBD1. After removal of 1 base from V and 6 bases from J, the junction contained 7 bases not matched to a gene. Germline V gene data show CDR1 as MGHDK and CDR2 as SYGVNS. CDR3 length: 15 amino acids.

The genes are TRBV9 and TRBJ2-1; 10 bases fit TRBD1. The V and J ends lost 2 bases and 7 bases, in that order; junction bases with no gene match: 3. CDR1 SGDLS and CDR2 YYNGEE come from the germline V gene. The CDR3 loop spans 14 amino acids. The CDR3 spells CASSVDRGRNEQFF. CDR3 in DNA: TGTGCCAGCAGCGTTGACAGGGGGCGGAATGAGCAGTTCTTC.

The rearrangement joins TRBV5-5 to TRBJ1-6, with a possible D match to TRBD1 (5 bases). This CDR3 has 12 residues. The germline V gene encodes CDR1 SGHKS and CDR2 YYEKEE (reference sequence). V shed 4 bases and J shed 13 bases, with 12 bases lying between them. The CDR3 region is CASSLTGIPLHF. In DNA form, the CDR3 reads TGTGCCAGCAGCCTAACAGGTATCCCCCTCCACTTT.

This clone was found once. This chain joins TRBV24-1 and TRBJ2-6; 10 bases match TRBD1. Germline CDR1 and CDR2: KGHDR and SFDVKD. V trimming: 6 bases; J trimming: 4 bases; junction bases outside the gene matches: 5. This CDR3 is 16 amino acids long. The CDR3 protein is CATSSGQGRGANVLTF. As DNA, the CDR3 is TGTGCCACCAGTTCGGGACAGGGGAGAGGGGCCAACGTCCTGACTTTC.

The rearrangement uses TRBV30 and TRBJ2-4; 9 positions agree with TRBD1. V lost 1 base and J lost 1; bases outside the gene matches: 2. Germline CDR1 is GTSNPN and CDR2 is SVGIG (reference sequence). CDR3 length: 15 amino acids. CDR3 protein: CAWSGDRGAKNIQYF. As DNA, the CDR3 is TGTGCCTGGAGTGGAGACAGGGGGGCCAAAAACATTCAGTACTTC.

The CDR3 region is CASSQTRDILAKNIQYF. DNA of the CDR3: TGTGCCAGCAGCCAAACCCGGGACATTTTAGCCAAAAACATTCAGTACTTC. This chain joins TRBV4-2 and TRBJ2-4; maybe TRBD1 (6 bases). Trimming cost V 2 bases and J 0 bases, with 14 bases left between them. There are 17 residues in the CDR3. Germline lookup yields CDR1 LGHNA and CDR2 YNFKEQ.

The chain uses TRBV5-6 and TRBJ1-1; perhaps TRBD1 as D (5 bases). V lost 3 bases and J 1 base, leaving 19 bases between the germline ends. The CDR3 runs to 17 residues. Germline-derived CDR1 and CDR2 are SGHDT and YYEEEE. The CDR3 spells CASSSISVRVRNTEAFF. The CDR3, as DNA: TGTGCCAGCAGCTCGATCAGTGTCAGGGTGAGGAACACTGAAGCTTTCTTT. The variable domain in full, completed from reference TRBV5-6 and TRBJ1-1, reads DAGVTQSPTHLIKTRGQQVTLRCSPKSGHDTVSWYQQALGQGPQFIFQYYEEEERQRGNFPDRFSGHQFPNYSSELNVNALLLGDSALYLCASSSISVRVRNTEAFFGQGTRLTVV.

This chain uses TRBV19 with TRBJ1-3, with D unresolved. The length of the CDR3 is 12 residues. Between the trimmed V and J ends, which lost 9 bases and 2 bases, there was a span of 8 bases. The germline V gene encodes CDR1 LNHDA and CDR2 SQIVND (reference sequence). The CDR3 DNA reads as TGTGCCAGCGAGGGTACTGGAAACACCATATATTTT. It specifies CASEGTGNTIYF.

The V call is TRBV12-3 or TRBV12-4, the J call TRBJ2-5, with D possibly TRBD2 on 6 matching bases. The CDR3 has 11 residues. The ends were cut back, 5 bases at V and 9 bases at J, with 10 bases in the middle. CDR3 sequence: CASSVREAQYF. The CDR3 DNA reads as TGTGCCAGCAGTGTTAGGGAGGCCCAGTACTTC.

There are a few counts of this clone. The chain couples TRBV27 to TRBJ1-5; D ambiguous. Trimming removed 3 bases at V and 2 bases at J, with 11 bases between. This CDR3 region has 15 residues. Germline V CDR1 and CDR2: MNHEY, SMNVEV (reference sequence). CDR3 protein: CASSLDSAGNQPQHF. CDR3 bases: TGTGCCAGCAGTTTGGACTCGGCGGGCAATCAGCCCCAGCATTTT.

This chain links TRBV7-9 with TRBJ2-5; maybe TRBD2 (5 bases). The CDR3 has 12 residues. Trimming left V 7 bases short and J 0 bases short, with 6 bases between. In germline, CDR1 is SEHNR, CDR2 FQNEAQ (reference sequence). Written as DNA, the CDR3 is TGTGCCAGCATGGACTACCAAGAGACCCAGTACTTC. It yields the protein CASMDYQETQYF.